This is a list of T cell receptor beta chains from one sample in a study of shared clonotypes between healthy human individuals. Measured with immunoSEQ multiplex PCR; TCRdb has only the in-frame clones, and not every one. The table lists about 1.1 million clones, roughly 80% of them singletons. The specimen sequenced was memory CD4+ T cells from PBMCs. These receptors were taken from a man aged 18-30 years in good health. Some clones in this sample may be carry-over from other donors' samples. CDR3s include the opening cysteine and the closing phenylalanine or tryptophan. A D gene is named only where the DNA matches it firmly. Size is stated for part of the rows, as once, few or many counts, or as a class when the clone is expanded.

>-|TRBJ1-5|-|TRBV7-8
TGTGCCAGCAGCTCAAGACAGACCAATCAGCCCCAGCATTTT
CASSSRQTNQPQHF
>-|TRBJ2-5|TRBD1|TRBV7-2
TGTGCCAGCAGCATTTACAGGGGGCGGGCAGAGACCCAGTACTTC
CASSIYRGRAETQYF
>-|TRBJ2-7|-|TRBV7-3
TGTGCCAGCAGCCCGGGGGCTAGCGGCCGCTCCTACGAGCAGTACTTC
CASSPGASGRSYEQYF
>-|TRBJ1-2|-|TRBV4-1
TGCGCCAGCAGCCAAGGGGAGGACAAAGCTTACTATGGCTACACCTTC
CASSQGEDKAYYGYTF
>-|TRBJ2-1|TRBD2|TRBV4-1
TGCGCCAGCAGCCAAGTTAGCGGGAGGAGGTTTGACAATGAGCAGTTCTTC
CASSQVSGRRFDNEQFF
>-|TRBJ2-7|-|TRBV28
TGTGCCAGCAGTTCTGGCAGTTTCGGGCAGTACTTC
CASSSGSFGQYF
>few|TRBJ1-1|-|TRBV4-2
TGTGCCAGCAGCCAAGATTACTCGGCGTACGGTGAAGCTTTCTTT
CASSQDYSAYGEAFF
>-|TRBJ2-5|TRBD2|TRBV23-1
TGCGCCAGCAATAGGCGGGGGGCGGATTGCGCCCAAGAGACCCAGTACTTC
CASNRRGADCAQETQYF
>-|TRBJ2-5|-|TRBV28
TGTGCCAGCAGTCTCTGGACAGTCCGAACCGGGGGCCAAGAGACCCAGTACTTC
CASSLWTVRTGGQETQYF
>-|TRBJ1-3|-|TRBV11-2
TGTGCCAGCAGCCTAGGAGCGGGGACCATATATTTT
CASSLGAGTIYF
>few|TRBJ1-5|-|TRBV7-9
TGTGCCAGCAGCCCTAGTGGGACCTATAGCAATCAGCCCCAGCATTTT
CASSPSGTYSNQPQHF
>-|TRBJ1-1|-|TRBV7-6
TGTGCCAGCAGTCGGAGGGAGAACACTGAAGCTTTCTTT
CASSRRENTEAFF
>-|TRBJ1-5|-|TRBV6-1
TGTGCCAGCACAAGTGGTCTAAGCAATCAGCCCCAGCATTTT
CASTSGLSNQPQHF
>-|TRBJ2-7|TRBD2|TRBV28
TGTGCCACGGCGGGGGGTGGCGGGAGGTCCTACGAGCAGTACTTC
CATAGGGGRSYEQYF
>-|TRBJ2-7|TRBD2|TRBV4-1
TGCGCCAGCAGCCGAGCGGGGACCTACGAGCAGTACTTC
CASSRAGTYEQYF
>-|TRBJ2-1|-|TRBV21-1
TGTGCCAGCAGCGCCGGGGCTCCCGGGACTAGCGGACCTGGCTCCTACAATGAGCAGTTCTTC
CASSAGAPGTSGPGSYNEQFF
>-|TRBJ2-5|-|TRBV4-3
TGCGCCAGCAGCCAAGGTACAGGGCCAGAGACCCAGTACTTC
CASSQGTGPETQYF
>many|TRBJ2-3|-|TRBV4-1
TGCGCCAGCAGCCAAGATGAACTAGGCACAGATACGCAGTATTTT
CASSQDELGTDTQYF
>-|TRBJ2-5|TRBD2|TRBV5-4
TGTGCCAGCAGCTTAATTATGAGGGCGCAGCGGGAAGAAGAGACCCAGTACTTC
CASSLIMRAQREEETQYF
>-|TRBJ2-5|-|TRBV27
TGTGCCAGCAGCATAATGGGCAGGGCTGGGGCCCAGTACTTC
CASSIMGRAGAQYF
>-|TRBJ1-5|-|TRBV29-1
TGCAGCGTTGGCCAGGGATCGAGCGGCAATCAGCCCCAGCATTTT
CSVGQGSSGNQPQHF
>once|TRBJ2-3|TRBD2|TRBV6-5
TGTGCCAGCAGGCCCAGGCGGGGGAGCACAGATACGCAGTATTTT
CASRPRRGSTDTQYF
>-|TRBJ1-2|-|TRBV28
TGTGCCAGCAGTCACAGGAGGGGGGATGGCTACACCTTC
CASSHRRGDGYTF
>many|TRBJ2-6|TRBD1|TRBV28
TGTGCCAGCAGTTTAACCCAGGGGACAGGGGGGCACTCTGGGGCCAACGTCCTGACTTTC
CASSLTQGTGGHSGANVLTF
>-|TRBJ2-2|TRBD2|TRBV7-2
TGTGCCAGCAGCTGGTTCGGCGGGAGGAACACCGGGGAGCTGTTTTTT
CASSWFGGRNTGELFF
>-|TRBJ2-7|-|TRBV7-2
TGTGCCAGCAGCTTAGGGGGGCAGCTTCTATTAGAGCAGTACTTC
CASSLGGQLLLEQYF
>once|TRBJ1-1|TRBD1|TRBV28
TGTGCCAGCAGTTTATTCCGACAGGGCCGGGCTTTCTTT
CASSLFRQGRAFF
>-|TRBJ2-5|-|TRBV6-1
TGTGCCAGCAGTGAATGGGATGATGAGACCCAGTACTTC
CASSEWDDETQYF
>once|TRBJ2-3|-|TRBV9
TGTGCCAGCAGCTCCGGGGAGTTAGGCACAGATACGCAGTATTTT
CASSSGELGTDTQYF
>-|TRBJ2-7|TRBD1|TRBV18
TGTGCCAGCTCACTGCGACAGGGGTCCTACGAGCAGTACTTC
CASSLRQGSYEQYF